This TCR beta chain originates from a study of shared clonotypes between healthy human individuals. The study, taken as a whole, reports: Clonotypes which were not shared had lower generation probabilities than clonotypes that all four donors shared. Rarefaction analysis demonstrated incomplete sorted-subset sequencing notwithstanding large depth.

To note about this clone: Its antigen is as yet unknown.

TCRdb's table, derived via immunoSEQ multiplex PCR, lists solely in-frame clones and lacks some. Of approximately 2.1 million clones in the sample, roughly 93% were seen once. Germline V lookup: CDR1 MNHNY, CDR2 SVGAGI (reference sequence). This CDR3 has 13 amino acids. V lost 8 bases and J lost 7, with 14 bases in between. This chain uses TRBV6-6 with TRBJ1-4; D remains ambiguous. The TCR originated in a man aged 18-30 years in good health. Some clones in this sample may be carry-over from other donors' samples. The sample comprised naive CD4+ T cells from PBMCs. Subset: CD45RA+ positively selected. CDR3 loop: CASGRLSGEKLFF. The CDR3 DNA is TGTGCCAGCGGAAGGTTGAGTGGTGAAAAACTGTTTTTT.